The 3 T cell receptor beta chains presented below share a single source sample, sequenced in a study of shared clonotypes between healthy human individuals. Only in-frame clones appear in the TCRdb table, and some are missing; sequencing was by immunoSEQ multiplex PCR. The sample contains around 2.1 million clones, around 95% of which appear only once. Sequences were obtained from naive CD4+ T cells sorted from blood. The subset was: CD45RA+ positively selected. The origin of the receptors is a man in his late teens or twenties in good health.

A remark on this clone: This CDR3 is also generated by other DNA sequences in the sample. The J gene is TRBJ1-6, the V gene TRBV5-4; 8 bases match TRBD1. CDR3 length equals 15 residues. The trim removed 1 base at V and 7 bases at J, leaving 4 bases unmatched. Germline CDR1 SGHNT, CDR2 YYREEE (reference sequence). CDR3: CASSLNRGGNSPLHF. CDR3 nucleotides: TGTGCCAGCAGCTTGAACAGGGGGGGAAATTCACCCCTCCACTTT. Full variable domain (rest looked up from reference TRBV5-4 and TRBJ1-6): ETGVTQSPTHLIKTRGQQVTLRCSSQSGHNTVSWYQQALGQGPQFIFQYYREEENGRGNFPPRFSGLQFPNYSSELNVNALELDDSALYLCASSLNRGGNSPLHFGNGTRLTVT.

Here the CDR3 reads CARSLARNDSSDEQYF. CDR3 sequence (DNA): TGTGCCAGAAGCTTAGCCCGGAACGACAGTAGCGACGAGCAGTACTTC. The V and J genes are TRBV7-5 and TRBJ2-7. TRBV7-5 is tagged as a pseudogene. The CDR3 totals 16 residues.

The chain is built from TRBV10-1 and TRBJ2-3; D possibly corresponds to TRBD1 (5 bases). The CDR3 covers 15 residues. The germline V gene has CDR1 WNHNN and CDR2 SYGVQD (reference sequence). The V end lost 6 bases, the J end lost 6 bases, and 19 bases lay between the germline ends. This chain's CDR3 is CASSGAPRVGDTQYF. CDR3 DNA sequence: TGCGCCAGCAGCGGAGCGCCCAGGGTTGGTGATACGCAGTATTTT.